These T cell receptor beta chains were read from a single sample in a study of neoadjuvant nivolumab and ipilimumab in lung cancer. Produced via immunoSEQ multiplex PCR; TCRdb's table is partial and in-frame only. The sample yields roughly 30,000 clones, around nine tenths seen once. Sequencing was performed on peripheral blood, taken after neoadjuvant nivolumab, alone or with ipilimumab, at or shortly before surgery. The receptors come from an adult with non-small cell lung cancer. CDR3s leave out the opening cysteine and the closing phenylalanine or tryptophan. D genes are given only for firm matches.

TRBJ2-7 TRBV19 TRBD1 ASSISEGASYEQY
TRBJ2-7 TRBV5-4 TRBD2 ASSSRGGGLAIYEQY
TRBJ1-6 TRBV27 . AAARQRDNSPLH
TRBJ2-2 TRBV18 TRBD2 ASSPPISGAGGELF
TRBJ2-5 TRBV5-4 TRBD1 ASSPAPGQARETQY
TRBJ1-1 TRBV7-9 TRBD1 ASSPTYRGGNTEAF
TRBJ2-2 TRBV18 . ASSSVEGVDGELF
TRBJ1-1 TRBV2 . ASSEKKGLTTAKNTEAF
TRBJ1-2 TRBV7-9 TRBD1 ASSLSHTGGSHGYT
TRBJ1-6 TRBV28 TRBD1 ASRAGTGHNSPLH
TRBJ2-5 TRBV7-6 . ASSPRRAQETQY
TRBJ2-3 TRBV5-8 TRBD2 ASSRTSGSTDTQY
TRBJ2-1 TRBV7-9 TRBD2 ASSLVSGGADEQF
TRBJ1-1 TRBV6-5 . ASSYGTYTEAF
TRBJ1-6 TRBV18 . ASSQSSYNSPLH
TRBJ1-1 TRBV11-2 . ASSPRHEAF
TRBJ2-5 TRBV2 TRBD1 ASSVQGVETQY
TRBJ2-5 TRBV9 TRBD2 ASSVGLAEETQY
TRBJ2-5 TRBV5-1 . ASSLSLLQETQY
TRBJ2-2 TRBV5-4 . ASSLGPQGNTGELF
TRBJ1-3 TRBV29-1 . SVEVQSSGNTIY
TRBJ1-2 TRBV25-1 TRBD1 ASSDNLPGQGDGYT
TRBJ2-2 TRBV9 . ASSVVGADTGELF
TRBJ1-1 TRBV11-2 . ASSDRSIEAF
TRBJ1-4 TRBV19 . ATSLGGLPNEKLF
TRBJ2-7 TRBV7-9 TRBD1 ASSLHRDRGYEQY
TRBJ1-2 TRBV7-8 TRBD1 ASSATDRVFGYT
TRBJ1-1 TRBV10-2 . ASKDYQGPGTEAF
TRBJ1-5 TRBV5-6 . ASSLGSIDQPQH
TRBJ1-1 TRBV2 . ASRARTEAF
TRBJ1-1 TRBV6-5 . ASSYSGFRAGTEAF
TRBJ1-3 TRBV2 . ASSAGPLSGNTIY
TRBJ1-1 TRBV18 . ASRRIMNTEAF
TRBJ2-6 TRBV5-1 . ASSSATGANVLT
TRBJ1-4 TRBV25-1 TRBD1 ASATGSEKLF
TRBJ2-3 TRBV6-1 . ASSEARLISTDTQY
TRBJ1-1 TRBV10-3 . AISENLNTEAF
TRBJ1-2 TRBV25-1 . ASSDGDGYT
TRBJ1-1 TRBV5-1 TRBD1 ASSPRTGGTEAF
TRBJ1-5 TRBV6-5 . ASSYSSGANQPQH
TRBJ1-1 TRBV10-3 . AIRGGGWAEAF
TRBJ2-3 TRBV4-2 TRBD2 ASSQVKAGVPDTQY
TRBJ1-1 TRBV5-1 . ASSLEWGVTEAF
TRBJ1-1 TRBV4-2 TRBD1 ASSPGTVNTEAF
TRBJ1-1 TRBV19 . ASSEADTEAF
TRBJ2-1 TRBV5-1 TRBD1 ASSPGTGGNNEQF
TRBJ2-3 TRBV19 TRBD1 ASTAGTGIDTQY
TRBJ2-3 TRBV2 . ASRQTDTQY
TRBJ1-6 TRBV11-2 . ASSFGAAYNSPLH
TRBJ1-2 TRBV5-1 . ASSLNQGERGGYT